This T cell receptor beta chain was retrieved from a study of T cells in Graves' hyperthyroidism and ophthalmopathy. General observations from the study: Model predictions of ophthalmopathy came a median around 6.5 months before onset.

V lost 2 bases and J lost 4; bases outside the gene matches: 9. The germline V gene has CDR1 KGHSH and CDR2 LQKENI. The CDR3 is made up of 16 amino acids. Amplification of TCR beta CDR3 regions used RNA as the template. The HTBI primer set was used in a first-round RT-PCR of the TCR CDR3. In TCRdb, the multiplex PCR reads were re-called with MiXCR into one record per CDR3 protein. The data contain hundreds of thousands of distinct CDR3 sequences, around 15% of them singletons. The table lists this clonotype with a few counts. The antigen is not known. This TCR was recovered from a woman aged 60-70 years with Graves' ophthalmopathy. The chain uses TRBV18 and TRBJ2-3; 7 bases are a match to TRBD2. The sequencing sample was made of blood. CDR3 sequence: CASSPDGGSGSDTQYF. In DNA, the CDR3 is TGTGCCAGCTCACCAGACGGCGGGAGCGGATCAGATACGCAGTATTTT.